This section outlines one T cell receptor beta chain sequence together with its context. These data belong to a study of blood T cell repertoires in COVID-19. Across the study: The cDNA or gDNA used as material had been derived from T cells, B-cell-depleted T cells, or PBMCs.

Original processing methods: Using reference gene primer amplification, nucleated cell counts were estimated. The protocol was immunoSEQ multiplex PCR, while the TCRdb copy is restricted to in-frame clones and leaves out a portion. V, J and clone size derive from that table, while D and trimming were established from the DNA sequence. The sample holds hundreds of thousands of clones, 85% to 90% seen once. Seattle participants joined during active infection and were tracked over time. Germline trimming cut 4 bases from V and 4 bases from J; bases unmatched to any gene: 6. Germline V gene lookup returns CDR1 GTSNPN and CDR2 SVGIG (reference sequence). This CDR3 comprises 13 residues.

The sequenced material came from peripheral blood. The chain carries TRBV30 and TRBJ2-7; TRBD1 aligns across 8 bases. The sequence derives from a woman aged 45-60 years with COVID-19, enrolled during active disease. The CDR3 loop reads CAWKRTGSYEQYF. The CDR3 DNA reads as TGTGCCTGGAAGCGGACAGGGTCTTACGAGCAGTACTTC. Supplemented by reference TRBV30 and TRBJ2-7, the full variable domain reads SQTIHQWPATLVQPVGSPLSLECTVEGTSNPNLYWYRQAAGRGLQLLFYSVGIGQISSEVPQNLSASRPQDRQFILSSKKLLLSDSGFYLCAWKRTGSYEQYFGPGTRLTVT.